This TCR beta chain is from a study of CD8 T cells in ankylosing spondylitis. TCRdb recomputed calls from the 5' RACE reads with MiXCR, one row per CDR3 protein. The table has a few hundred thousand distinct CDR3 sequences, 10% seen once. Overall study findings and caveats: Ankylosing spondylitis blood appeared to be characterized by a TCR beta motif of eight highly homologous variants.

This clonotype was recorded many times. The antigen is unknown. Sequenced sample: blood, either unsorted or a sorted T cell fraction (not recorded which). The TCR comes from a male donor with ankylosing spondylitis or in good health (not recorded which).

The CDR3 sequence is CASSSAGGTGANVLTF. The CDR3 nucleotides read TGTGCCAGCAGCTCTGCGGGGGGTACTGGGGCCAACGTCCTGACTTTC. The rearrangement uses TRBV4-2 and TRBJ2-6; 8 nucleotides line up with TRBD2. J gave up 2 bases and V 5 bases, and 5 bases lay outside the gene matches. This CDR3 spans 16 amino acids. Germline lookup yields CDR1 LGHNA and CDR2 YNFKEQ.